These 2 T cell receptor beta chains share one sample of origin, sequenced in a study of shared clonotypes between healthy human individuals. This table comes from immunoSEQ multiplex PCR, and its TCRdb copy is limited to in-frame clones, with some not included. The profile shows approximately 940,000 clones, less than 85% of them singletons. Material for sequencing was memory CD4+ T cells sorted from blood. Noted subset: CD45RA-negative fraction. The receptors stem from a man aged 18-30 years in good health.

The chain recombines TRBV7-2 with TRBJ1-2; 10 bases agree with TRBD1. The CDR3 length is 14 residues. Germline assignment: CDR1 SGHTA and CDR2 FQGNSA. Trimming removed 8 bases from V and 3 bases from J; junction bases left unmatched: 6. The CDR3 reads CASGRQGAYYGYTF. The CDR3 DNA is TGTGCCAGCGGCCGACAGGGGGCCTACTATGGCTACACCTTC.

V usage is TRBV2 and J usage is TRBJ1-2, with 7 bases fitting TRBD1. The CDR3 extends over 15 amino acids. V was clipped by 2 bases and J by 3 bases; unmatched bases: 6. The germline CDR1 and CDR2 sequences are SNHLY and FYNNEI. The CDR3 sequence: CASSEQGVAYYGYTF. CDR3 DNA: TGTGCCAGCAGTGAACAGGGGGTGGCTTACTATGGCTACACCTTC.